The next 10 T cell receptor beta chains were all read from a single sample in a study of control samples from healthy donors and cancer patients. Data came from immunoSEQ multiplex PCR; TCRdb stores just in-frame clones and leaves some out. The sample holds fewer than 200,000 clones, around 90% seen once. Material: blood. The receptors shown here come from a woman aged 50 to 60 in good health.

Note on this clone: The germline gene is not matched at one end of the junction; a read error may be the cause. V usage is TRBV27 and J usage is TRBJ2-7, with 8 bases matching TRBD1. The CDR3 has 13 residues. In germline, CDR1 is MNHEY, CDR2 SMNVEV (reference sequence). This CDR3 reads CATKTGAYYEQHF. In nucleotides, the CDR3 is TGTGCCACTAAGACAGGGGCCTACTACGAGCAGCACTTC.

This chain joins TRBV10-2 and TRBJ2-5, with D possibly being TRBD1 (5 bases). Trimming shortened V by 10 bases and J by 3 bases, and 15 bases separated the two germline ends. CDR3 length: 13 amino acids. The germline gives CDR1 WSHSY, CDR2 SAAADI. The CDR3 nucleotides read TGCGCCACCGGTCAAGGGGTTAAAGAGACCCAGTACTTC. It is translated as CATGQGVKETQYF.

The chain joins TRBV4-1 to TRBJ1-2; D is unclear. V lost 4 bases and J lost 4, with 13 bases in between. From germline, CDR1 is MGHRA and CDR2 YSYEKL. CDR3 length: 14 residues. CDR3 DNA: TGCGCCAGCAGCCTATCCCCAGAGGGCTATGGCTACACCTTC. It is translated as CASSLSPEGYGYTF.

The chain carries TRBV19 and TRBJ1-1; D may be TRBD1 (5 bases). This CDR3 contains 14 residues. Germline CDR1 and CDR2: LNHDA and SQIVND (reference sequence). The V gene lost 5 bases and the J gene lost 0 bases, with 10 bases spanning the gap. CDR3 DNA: TGTGCCAGTAGTCTGGGGGGGGTGAACACTGAAGCTTTCTTT. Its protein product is CASSLGGVNTEAFF. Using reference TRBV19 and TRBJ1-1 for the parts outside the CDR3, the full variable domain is DGGITQSPKYLFRKEGQNVTLSCEQNLNHDAMYWYRQDPGQGLRLIYYSQIVNDFQKGDIAEGYSVSREKKESFPLTVTSAQKNPTAFYLCASSLGGVNTEAFFGQGTRLTVV.

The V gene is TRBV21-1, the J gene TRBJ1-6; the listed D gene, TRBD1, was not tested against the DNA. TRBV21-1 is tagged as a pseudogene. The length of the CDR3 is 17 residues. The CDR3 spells CASSTLRAKTNNSPLHF. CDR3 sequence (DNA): TGTGCCAGCAGCACACTCAGGGCAAAGACAAATAATTCACCCCTCCACTTT.

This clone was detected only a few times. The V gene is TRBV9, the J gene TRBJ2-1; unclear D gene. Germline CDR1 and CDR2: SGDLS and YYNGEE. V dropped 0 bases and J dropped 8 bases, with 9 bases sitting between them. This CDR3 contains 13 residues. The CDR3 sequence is CASSVGVGHEQFF. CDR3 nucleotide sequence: TGTGCCAGCAGCGTAGGAGTGGGCCATGAGCAGTTCTTC.

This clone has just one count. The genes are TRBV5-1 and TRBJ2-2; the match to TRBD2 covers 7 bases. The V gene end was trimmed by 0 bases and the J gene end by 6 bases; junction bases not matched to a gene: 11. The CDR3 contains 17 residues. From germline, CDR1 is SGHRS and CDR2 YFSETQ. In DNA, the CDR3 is TGCGCCAGCAGCTTGGCCGTAAGAAGCGGGGAGCCCGGGGAGCTGTTTTTT. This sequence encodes CASSLAVRSGEPGELFF.

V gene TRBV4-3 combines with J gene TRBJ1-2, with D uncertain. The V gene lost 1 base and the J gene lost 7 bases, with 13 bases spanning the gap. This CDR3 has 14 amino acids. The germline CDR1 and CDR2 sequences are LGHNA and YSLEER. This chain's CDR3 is CASSQGQKESGYTF. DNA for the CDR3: TGCGCCAGCAGCCAAGGTCAGAAGGAATCTGGCTACACCTTC.

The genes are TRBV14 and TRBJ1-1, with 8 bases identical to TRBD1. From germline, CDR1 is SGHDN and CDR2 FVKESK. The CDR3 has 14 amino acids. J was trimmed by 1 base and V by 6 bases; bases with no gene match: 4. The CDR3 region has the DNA TGTGCCAGCAGAGGACAGGGCCCGAACACTGAAGCTTTCTTT. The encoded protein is CASRGQGPNTEAFF. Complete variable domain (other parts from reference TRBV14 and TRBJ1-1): EAGVTQFPSHSVIEKGQTVTLRCDPISGHDNLYWYRRVMGKEIKFLLHFVKESKQDESGMPNNRFLAERTGGTYSTLKVQPAELEDSGVYFCASRGQGPNTEAFFGQGTRLTVV.

CDR3 amino acids: CASSLGLTGGSEKLFF. DNA for the CDR3: TGTGCCAGCAGCTTGGGGCTAACAGGGGGGAGTGAAAAACTGTTTTTT. The chain recombines TRBV5-4 with TRBJ1-4; 8 nucleotides agree with TRBD1. V shed 0 bases and J 7 bases; nucleotides not matched to a gene: 8. The germline V gene has CDR1 SGHNT and CDR2 YYREEE (reference sequence). The CDR3 is 16 residues long.